What follows is one T cell receptor (beta chain) and its context. Its specificity is not known. Reanalyzing the 5' RACE reads, TCRdb keeps one entry per CDR3 protein, without DNA. This table lists 400,000 or so distinct CDR3 sequences. The data derive from a study of monozygotic twins with inflammatory bowel disease. General study results and limits: Added variability in patient repertoires may stem from differing immunosuppressive treatments.

The germline V gene encodes CDR1 SGHTA and CDR2 FQGNSA. The CDR3 runs to 13 residues. The sample consisted of blood. V gene TRBV7-2 combines with J gene TRBJ2-5. This TCR was recovered from a human donor with ulcerative colitis or Crohn's disease, or a healthy co-twin of an affected twin (not recorded which). CDR3 sequence: CASSLTWTETQYF.